Below, one TCR beta chain is given with its context. This record belongs to a study of blood T cell repertoires in COVID-19. About the research overall: There were acute and convalescent COVID-19 samples, and they came from the United States, Italy and Spain. The analysed material was cDNA or gDNA that came from T cells, B-cell-depleted T cells, or PBMCs.

Per the original methods: Reference gene primer amplification in the assay estimated nucleated cell counts. Generated by immunoSEQ multiplex PCR, the TCRdb table keeps only in-frame clones and is missing some. That table gives V, J and clone size, and the DNA gave D and trimming. The table shows about 170,000 clones, with approximately 90% occurring only once. CDR1 is SGHNT and CDR2 is YYREEE in the germline V gene (reference sequence). V lost 1 base and J 0 bases, leaving 7 bases between the germline ends. This CDR3 contains 15 residues. The receptor was isolated from a woman older than 75 in a cohort sampled during active or convalescent COVID-19. V and J are TRBV5-4 and TRBJ1-4; D call uncertain. Sequencing input: peripheral blood. The CDR3 DNA follows: TGTGCCAGCAGCTTGTCTAGCGCAACTAATGAAAAACTGTTTTTT. It codes for CASSLSSATNEKLFF.